This T cell receptor (beta chain) emerged from a study of blood T cell repertoires in COVID-19 (dated by TCRdb to 2019 to 2021). Broadly, across the study: The collaborator samples originated in the United States, Italy and Spain and spanned the acute and convalescent phases of COVID-19. The material from the prospective study consisted of cDNA or gDNA derived from T cells, B-cell-depleted T cells, or PBMCs. Subjects who had been exposed to COVID-19, were actively infected with it, or had recovered from it provided the deeply sampled blood TCRbeta repertoires that made up the dataset. The repertoires were released in a freely available public database intended as a resource for research on the immune response to SARS-CoV-2. Samples came from the ongoing ImmuneRACE study (first 160 participants) plus 1,254 subjects from 6 global collaborators. The sample metadata nearly always contained a de-identified subject ID, COVID-19 status, age in years and sex. HLA class I and class II types, where available, came from metadata supplied by the sample provider rather than from assay-based typing.

Enrolling through a virtual design, the prospective study's participants ranged in age from roughly 18 to 90 years and lived across roughly 23 United States geographic areas. Cohort assignment in the prospective study relied on participant-reported clinical history from a screening survey and a study questionnaire. Recovered participants in ImmuneRACE Cohort 3 were defined as having two consecutive negative NP/OP PCR tests, clearance from a healthcare professional, or resolution of symptoms. In the prospective study, whole blood, serum and a nasopharyngeal or oropharyngeal swab were collected from each participant by mobile phlebotomists. Additional blood draws and questionnaires over a 2-month period could optionally be provided by prospective study participants. Blood samples from the prospective study were shipped frozen or at room temperature prior to DNA extraction. Beyond this particular receptor, the publication reports: The amount of clinical and demographic metadata varied by source and participant and was provided uncurated.

Comment on this clone: There is no known antigen for this receptor. No much larger clone is present one base from it, and per-base qualities are unavailable.

TCRbeta CDR3 regions were amplified from genomic DNA by means of the immunoSEQ Assay, a bias-controlled multiplex PCR. For the original study's pipeline: Nucleated cell counts per sample were estimated from amplification of reference gene primers within the assay. To quantify the absolute abundance of each unique TCRbeta CDR3 rearrangement, sequence reads were collapsed and filtered. Productive Simpson clonality was computed per sample as the square root of Simpson's diversity index over productive rearrangements. Sourced from immuneACCESS, this table was stored by TCRdb with only in-frame sequences that have V and J called. A share of the clones is absent; for the studies checked, an unresolved V gene accounts for under half, and the remainder has no known explanation. Clonal size and the V and J genes are those of that table, whereas D and trimming came from the DNA. In all, the sample holds roughly 160,000 clones, and roughly 87% of those were seen once. More than 6.5% of the sample goes to the ten largest clones.

CDR1 is given as GTSNPN and CDR2 as SVGIG, both from the germline V gene (reference sequence). After removal of 4 bases from V and 3 bases from J, the junction retains 3 bases not matched to a gene. Taken from cysteine to phenylalanine, the CDR3 has 13 residues. Only the CDR3 DNA is retained, 39 bases long and in frame from the first base. The chain was built from TRBV30 and TRBJ2-7, and 10 junctional nucleotides match TRBD1. The material sequenced was PBMCs or T cells enriched from blood (not recorded which). The clonotype originates from a woman in her 50s who had recovered from COVID-19. CDR3 protein: CAWTRTGGYEQYF. The nucleotide sequence is given as TGTGCCTGGACCCGGACAGGGGGCTACGAGCAGTACTTC.